The rows below give T cell receptor beta chains drawn from one sample of a study of cytomegalovirus exposure and HLA in healthy donors. Sequenced by immunoSEQ multiplex PCR; TCRdb stores in-frame clones only, minus some. This table holds around 130,000 clones, more than 65% found once. The sequenced sample consisted of PBMCs. The receptors here all came from a young woman in good health and CMV-seropositive. Both conserved end residues are part of each CDR3. Fields, in order: J gene, V gene, D gene, clone size, CDR3 protein, CDR3 DNA. A D gene is named only where the DNA matches it firmly. Clone size is shown for a subset of rows, as once, few, many or a class of expanded clone.

>TRBJ2-7|TRBV6-5|TRBD2|-
CASSPSGGVHEQYF
TGTGCCAGCAGTCCTAGCGGGGGGGTTCACGAGCAGTACTTC
>TRBJ1-1|TRBV30|-|-
CACLPIGTSAFF
TGTGCCTGCCTCCCTATTGGGACTTCGGCTTTCTTT
>TRBJ2-7|TRBV11-3|TRBD1|-
CASSGAGTGEQYF
TGTGCCAGCAGCGGAGCCGGGACAGGGGAGCAGTACTTC
>TRBJ1-1|TRBV5-1|-|-
CASRSGGRTEAFF
TGCGCCAGCAGGAGTGGGGGCCGGACTGAAGCTTTCTTT
>TRBJ2-1|TRBV9|TRBD2|-
CASSVGMAGGPGNEQFF
TGTGCCAGCAGCGTAGGAATGGCGGGGGGGCCCGGAAATGAGCAGTTCTTC
>TRBJ1-6|TRBV9|-|-
CASSPSSYNSPLHF
TGTGCCAGCAGCCCCAGCTCCTATAATTCACCCCTCCACTTT
>TRBJ1-5|TRBV15|-|-
CATSRDRGLKDSNQPQHF
TGTGCCACCAGCAGAGACCGAGGACTAAAAGATAGCAATCAGCCCCAGCATTTT
>TRBJ2-2|TRBV5-1|-|-
CASSFDQAGELFF
TGCGCCAGCAGCTTTGACCAGGCGGGGGAGCTGTTTTTT
>TRBJ1-5|TRBV28|-|few
CASRYSGNSNQPQHF
TGTGCCAGCAGATACTCCGGGAATAGCAATCAGCCCCAGCATTTT
>TRBJ2-5|TRBV25-1|-|-
CASSEPSRETQYF
TGTGCCAGCAGTGAACCCTCCCGAGAGACCCAGTACTTC
>TRBJ2-5|TRBV4-1|-|-
CASSQDAGRWETQYF
TGCGCCAGCAGCCAAGATGCGGGGCGTTGGGAGACCCAGTACTTC
>TRBJ1-2|TRBV6-5|TRBD1|-
CASRPPTGAGGYTF
TGTGCCAGCAGACCCCCTACAGGGGCGGGTGGCTACACCTTC
>TRBJ2-3|TRBV7-6|-|-
CASSLVPQGSTDTQYF
TGTGCCAGCAGCTTAGTTCCGCAGGGTAGCACAGATACGCAGTATTTT
>TRBJ1-6|TRBV11-2|-|-
CASSLDRNSPLHF
TGTGCCAGCAGCTTAGACCGTAATTCACCCCTCCACTTT
>TRBJ2-3|TRBV12-5|TRBD1|once
CASGLVLTGGTDTQYF
TGTGCTAGTGGTTTGGTACTGACAGGGGGCACAGATACGCAGTATTTT
>TRBJ1-2|TRBV12-2|-|-
CASRNRTGIQVYGYTF
TGTGCAAGTCGCAATCGGACAGGGATTCAGGTCTATGGCTACACCTTC
>TRBJ2-1|TRBV19|TRBD1|-
CASSGAGQVREQFF
TGTGCCAGTAGTGGGGCGGGACAGGTCAGGGAGCAGTTCTTC
>TRBJ1-5|TRBV5-1|TRBD1|-
CASSVSGGPYQPQHF
TGCGCCAGCAGCGTTTCAGGGGGACCTTATCAGCCCCAGCATTTT
>TRBJ2-6|TRBV25-1|-|-
CASSPREGDSGANVLTF
TGTGCCAGCAGTCCAAGGGAGGGGGACTCTGGGGCCAACGTCCTGACTTTC
>TRBJ2-5|TRBV1|-|once
CTSSRLGQGSETQYF
TGCACCAGCAGCCGCCTGGGACAGGGTTCGGAGACCCAGTACTTC
>TRBJ2-5|TRBV5-4|-|-
CASSFFSEETQYF
TGTGCCAGCAGCTTCTTTAGTGAAGAGACCCAGTACTTC
>TRBJ1-1|TRBV27|-|once
CASSFGRGNTEAFF
TGTGCCAGCAGTTTTGGCAGGGGGAACACTGAAGCTTTCTTT
>TRBJ2-3|TRBV9|-|-
CASSVEGGSTDTQYF
TGTGCCAGCAGCGTAGAAGGGGGAAGCACAGATACGCAGTATTTT
>TRBJ2-5|TRBV5-4|TRBD2|-
CASSLPSGGEETQYF
TGTGCCAGCAGCTTGCCCTCGGGGGGGGAAGAGACCCAGTACTTC
>TRBJ2-7|TRBV5-4|-|-
CASSLGLDYEQYF
TGTGCCAGCAGCTTGGGACTTGACTACGAGCAGTACTTC
>TRBJ1-5|TRBV27|TRBD1|once
CANTQGNQPQHF
TGTGCCAACACACAGGGGAATCAGCCCCAGCATTTT
>TRBJ2-1|TRBV10-3|TRBD2|once
CAISPGLAGGSSYNEQFF
TGTGCCATCAGTCCGGGACTAGCGGGGGGAAGCTCCTACAATGAGCAGTTCTTC
>TRBJ1-5|TRBV7-9|-|-
CASSPKGGDQPQHF
TGTGCCAGCAGCCCCAAGGGAGGGGATCAGCCCCAGCATTTT
>TRBJ2-1|TRBV15|TRBD2|-
CATSRDGLAEDEQFF
TGTGCCACCAGCAGAGACGGACTAGCGGAGGATGAGCAGTTCTTC
>TRBJ2-3|TRBV7-9|TRBD2|-
CASSPLSGGAVGTQYF
TGTGCCAGCAGCCCCCTTAGCGGGGGGGCTGTAGGTACGCAGTATTTT
>TRBJ1-5|TRBV5-4|-|few
CASSLEGDEQPQHF
TGTGCCAGCAGCTTGGAAGGAGACGAACAGCCCCAGCATTTT
>TRBJ1-1|TRBV28|TRBD1|-
CASSRRGPSTEAFF
TGTGCCAGCAGTCGCAGGGGGCCGAGCACTGAAGCTTTCTTT
>TRBJ2-1|TRBV10-3|TRBD2|few
CAISRRGDYNEQFF
TGTGCCATCAGTAGACGGGGGGACTACAATGAGCAGTTCTTC
>TRBJ2-7|TRBV6-6|TRBD1|-
CASRGDREREQYF
TGTGCCAGCAGAGGGGACAGGGAGCGCGAGCAGTACTTC
>TRBJ1-4|TRBV19|-|-
CASSFLNEKLFF
TGTGCCAGTAGTTTCCTTAATGAAAAACTGTTTTTT
>TRBJ1-1|TRBV7-9|TRBD1|-
CASSGGQGANTEAFF
TGTGCCAGCAGCGGGGGACAGGGGGCGAACACTGAAGCTTTCTTT
>TRBJ2-1|TRBV6-1|TRBD1|-
CASSDQTGSYNEQFF
TGTGCCAGCAGTGATCAGACAGGGTCCTACAATGAGCAGTTCTTC
>TRBJ2-7|TRBV30|TRBD1|-
CAWSGSRQGAYEQYF
TGTGCCTGGAGTGGGTCCAGACAGGGGGCCTACGAGCAGTACTTC
>TRBJ2-5|TRBV5-5|TRBD1|-
CASSQRTGGEETQYF
TGTGCCAGCAGCCAACGGACAGGGGGGGAGGAGACCCAGTACTTC
>TRBJ1-1|TRBV2|TRBD1|-
CASSDRTGDAEAFF
TGTGCCAGCAGTGATCGGACAGGGGACGCTGAAGCTTTCTTT
>TRBJ2-1|TRBV11-2|TRBD2|-
CASSLSLAGGNNEQFF
TGTGCCAGCAGCTTAAGTCTAGCGGGGGGGAACAATGAGCAGTTCTTC